These T cell receptor beta chains were read from a single sample in a study of T cell responses to AZD1222 COVID-19 vaccine. Generated by immunoSEQ multiplex PCR, the TCRdb table keeps only in-frame clones and is missing some. The sample lists 120,000 to 150,000 clones, approximately 90% occurring once. Sequencing used peripheral blood, obtained on day 0 of AZD1222 vaccination. The source of these receptors is an adult in good health. Each CDR3 is given with its conserved first and last residue. D genes are given only for firm matches. The size entry is marked missing in some rows and otherwise reads once, few, many or a size class.

clone size	D gene	V gene	J gene	CDR3 DNA	CDR3 protein
-	-	TRBV6-5	TRBJ1-2	TGTGCCAGCAGCGGGACACCCTTGGGCTATGGCTACACCTTC	CASSGTPLGYGYTF
-	-	TRBV6-5	TRBJ1-3	TGTGCCAGCAGATCGACGGCCTACTCTGGAAACACCATATATTTT	CASRSTAYSGNTIYF
few	-	TRBV19	TRBJ2-7	TGTGCCAGTAGTCCACCGGAGAGCTCCTACGAGCAGTACTTC	CASSPPESSYEQYF
-	TRBD2	TRBV7-2	TRBJ2-3	TGTGCCAGCAGCTTAGTACTTTTAGCGGGGGGCGGCACAGATACGCAGTATTTT	CASSLVLLAGGGTDTQYF
few	-	TRBV15	TRBJ1-4	TGTGCCACCAGAGACTCTGGGGAGACTTATGAAAAACTGTTTTTT	CATRDSGETYEKLFF
-	-	TRBV6-1	TRBJ1-1	TGTGCCAGCAGTGAACAGGGGACGGGGAACACTGAAGCTTTCTTT	CASSEQGTGNTEAFF
-	TRBD1	TRBV7-2	TRBJ2-2	TGTGCCAGCAGCTTATTGACAGGGCCCCGTGGTAGCGGGGAGCTGTTTTTT	CASSLLTGPRGSGELFF
-	-	TRBV12-5	TRBJ1-2	TGTGCTAGTGGTTTGCTTTCCCTGGAGGGCTACACCTTC	CASGLLSLEGYTF
-	-	TRBV7-2	TRBJ1-5	TGTGCCAGCAGCTTAGATTGGGCAGGGAATCAGCCCCAGCATTTT	CASSLDWAGNQPQHF
-	TRBD1	TRBV2	TRBJ1-3	TGTGCCAGCAGTGGGGACAGCCCAAGAAACACCATATATTTT	CASSGDSPRNTIYF
-	TRBD1	TRBV7-6	TRBJ1-6	TGTGCCAGCAGCTTAGTGTCAGGGACAGGGCCTTCACCCCTCCACTTT	CASSLVSGTGPSPLHF
-	TRBD1	TRBV12-3/TRBV12-4	TRBJ1-1	TGTGCCAGCAGTTTGGACAGGGTAACTGAAGCTTTCTTT	CASSLDRVTEAFF
-	-	TRBV5-1	TRBJ1-1	TGCGCCAGCAGCTTAGGGCAGCTACTCACTGAAGCTTTCTTT	CASSLGQLLTEAFF
once	-	TRBV27	TRBJ1-2	TGTGCCAGCACCTCGTTGGGGGACTTCTATGGCTACACCTTC	CASTSLGDFYGYTF
few	TRBD1	TRBV27	TRBJ1-2	TGTGCCAGCAGAGGGACAGGGCCTAACTATGGCTACACCTTC	CASRGTGPNYGYTF
-	TRBD2	TRBV6-5	TRBJ2-1	TGTGCCAGCACTCGGACTAGCGGGGTTGATTTCTTC	CASTRTSGVDFF
-	-	TRBV29-1	TRBJ2-5	TGCAGCGTTGACATACGCTCGGGGACCCAGTACTTC	CSVDIRSGTQYF
-	-	TRBV3-1/TRBV3-2	TRBJ2-7	TGTGCCAGCAGCCACTCCTACGAGCAGTACTTC	CASSHSYEQYF
-	TRBD1	TRBV27	TRBJ1-5	TGTGCCAGCAGGGGACAGGGGCGCAATCAGCCCCAGCATTTT	CASRGQGRNQPQHF
-	-	TRBV7-2	TRBJ2-5	TGTGCCAGCAGTCAAAGGGTGGGTTACCCGGAGACCCAGTACTTC	CASSQRVGYPETQYF
-	TRBD1	TRBV15	TRBJ1-2	TGTGCCACCAGCGTACCCGGGACAGATGTAGTCTATGGCTACACCTTC	CATSVPGTDVVYGYTF
-	-	TRBV5-1	TRBJ1-1	TGCGCCAGCAGCCCGAGTCGGTGGGGGCAGAACACTGAAGCTTTCTTT	CASSPSRWGQNTEAFF
-	TRBD1	TRBV5-1	TRBJ2-5	TGCGCCAGCAGCTTGTACGAAGGGGATTGGCAGGGGGCCCAGTACTTC	CASSLYEGDWQGAQYF
once	-	TRBV7-3	TRBJ2-5	TGTGCCAGCAGCCCCGGGCACCCAGAGACCCAGTACTTC	CASSPGHPETQYF
-	-	TRBV30	TRBJ1-6	TGTGCCTGGAGTGTGGCCAGCCAAGGGACCCTCCACTTT	CAWSVASQGTLHF
-	-	TRBV28	TRBJ1-2	TGTGCCAGCAGTTCAGAGGGACGTTTGATTTTGGGCTACACCTTC	CASSSEGRLILGYTF
-	TRBD2	TRBV9	TRBJ2-7	TGTGCCAGCAGCGTAGACGGGCGGGGGACGTCCTACGAGCAGTACTTC	CASSVDGRGTSYEQYF
-	TRBD1	TRBV5-6	TRBJ1-4	TGTGCCAGCAGCTTCACAGGGGCGGACAGGCAGATAAAACTGTTTTTT	CASSFTGADRQIKLFF
-	-	TRBV3-1/TRBV3-2	TRBJ1-6	TGTGCCAGCAGCTTTCGGACATCACCCCTCCACTTT	CASSFRTSPLHF
-	-	TRBV10-3	TRBJ2-7	TGTGCCATCAGTGGGGTTAGCGTATCCGAGCAGTACTTC	CAISGVSVSEQYF
-	TRBD1	TRBV19	TRBJ1-2	TGTGCCAGCGCCGGGACAGGCGACTTCTATGGCTACACCTTC	CASAGTGDFYGYTF
-	-	TRBV11-3	TRBJ1-1	TGTGCCAGCAGCCCGGGTGGGTTTGAGAACACTGAAGCTTTCTTT	CASSPGGFENTEAFF
-	-	TRBV25-1	TRBJ1-2	TGTGCCAGCAGTGAGTGGGACTTACGGAGAGGGGGCTACACCTTC	CASSEWDLRRGGYTF
-	-	TRBV2	TRBJ1-4	TGTGCCAGCAGCCCGGGGGGGGCAACTAATGAAAAACTGTTTTTT	CASSPGGATNEKLFF
-	-	TRBV28	TRBJ1-6	TGTGCCAGCAGTTCCCCCGGGCCCGGGCCTAATTCACCCCTCCACTTT	CASSSPGPGPNSPLHF
-	TRBD1	TRBV7-9	TRBJ1-4	TGTGCCAGCAGCTATAGTGGGACAGGAAATGAAAAACTGTTTTTT	CASSYSGTGNEKLFF
-	-	TRBV10-1	TRBJ1-1	TGCGCCAGCAGACCTGGAGGGCAGGTGAACACTGAAGCTTTCTTT	CASRPGGQVNTEAFF
-	TRBD1	TRBV5-8	TRBJ2-1	TGTGCCAGTTCATCGGGACAGTACAATGAGCAGTTCTTC	CASSSGQYNEQFF
-	-	TRBV28	TRBJ2-6	TGTGCCAGCCGATGGGTATCTTCGGGGGCCAACGTCCTGACTTTC	CASRWVSSGANVLTF
-	-	TRBV6-5	TRBJ1-2	TGTGCCAGCAGCAATTTTAAGTATGGCTACACCTTC	CASSNFKYGYTF
-	-	TRBV7-8	TRBJ2-7	TGTGCCAGCAGCTTAAGGAGGAGCTCCTACGAGCAGTACTTC	CASSLRRSSYEQYF
few	-	TRBV18	TRBJ1-3	TGTGCCAGCTCACCACCGACACCGATCTCTGGAAACACCATATATTTT	CASSPPTPISGNTIYF
-	-	TRBV12-3/TRBV12-4	TRBJ2-5	TGTGCCAGCAGTTTCTCTGGGGTAGAGACCCAGTACTTC	CASSFSGVETQYF
-	-	TRBV5-1	TRBJ1-2	TGCGCCAGCACATCAACAGGGAATGGCTACACCTTC	CASTSTGNGYTF
-	TRBD2	TRBV6-5	TRBJ2-5	TGTGCCTGCGGGACTAGCGGGAGTTTAGAGACCCAGTACTTC	CACGTSGSLETQYF
once	-	TRBV18	TRBJ1-3	TGTGCCAGCTCACCAGCGGGGGCTGGAAACACCATATATTTT	CASSPAGAGNTIYF
-	-	TRBV3-1/TRBV3-2	TRBJ2-5	TGTGCCAGCGGGGGGCTTAAAGAGACCCAGTACTTC	CASGGLKETQYF
-	-	TRBV27	TRBJ2-7	TGTGCCAGCAGTTTACCCCCCGAGCAGTACTTC	CASSLPPEQYF
-	-	TRBV27	TRBJ1-2	TGTGCCAGCAGTCCCTCCGCAGGGTCCTATGGCTACACCTTC	CASSPSAGSYGYTF
-	TRBD1	TRBV11-2	TRBJ2-7	TGTGCCAGCAGCTCCGGGACAGGGGCCTACGAGCAGTACTTC	CASSSGTGAYEQYF
-	-	TRBV27	TRBJ1-5	TGTGCCAGCAGTTTATCAGGGTATCAGCCCCAGCATTTT	CASSLSGYQPQHF
-	-	TRBV19	TRBJ1-6	TGTGCCAGTAGTATAGGCCCGCACAGGAGGGTTAATTCACCCCTCCACTTT	CASSIGPHRRVNSPLHF
-	-	TRBV5-1	TRBJ1-1	TGCGCCAGCAGCTTGGAAGGGAACACTGAAGCTTTCTTT	CASSLEGNTEAFF
-	TRBD1	TRBV7-9	TRBJ1-6	TGTGCCAGCAGCTTAGCCCGACAGGGTATGGGTTCACCCCTCCACTTT	CASSLARQGMGSPLHF
-	TRBD1	TRBV30	TRBJ1-2	TGTGCCTGGAGTAGCAGGCTCCGGGACAGCTATGGCTACACCTTC	CAWSSRLRDSYGYTF
-	TRBD1	TRBV27	TRBJ2-7	TGTGCCAGCAGCACAAATTTTGGGACAGGGGTCTGGGAGTACTTC	CASSTNFGTGVWEYF
-	-	TRBV5-1	TRBJ2-2	TGCGCCAGCAGCTTGGGGGGTCCCGGGGAGCTGTTTTTT	CASSLGGPGELFF
once	-	TRBV4-1	TRBJ2-2	TGCGCCAGCAGCCAAGTCCCGATCGCGAACACCGGGGAGCTGTTTTTT	CASSQVPIANTGELFF